This TCR beta chain was identified during a study of blood T cell repertoires in COVID-19 (dated by TCRdb to the early 2020s). Regarding the research as a whole: Samples covering the acute and convalescent phases of COVID-19 were provided by collaborators in the United States, Italy and Spain. The material from the prospective study consisted of cDNA or gDNA derived from T cells, B-cell-depleted T cells, or PBMCs. Deeply sampled blood TCRbeta repertoires from subjects exposed to, actively infected with, or recovered from COVID-19 were included in the dataset. A freely available public database, intended as a resource for researchers studying the immune response to SARS-CoV-2, is where the repertoires were released. The samples were drawn from the first 160 participants of the ongoing ImmuneRACE study and from 1,254 subjects provided by 6 global collaborators. The sample metadata nearly always contained a de-identified subject ID, COVID-19 status, age in years and sex. Where HLA class I and class II types were available, the types were taken from metadata supplied by the sample provider, not from assay-based typing.

The CDR3 has 14 amino acids, counting the end cysteine and phenylalanine. The only DNA kept is the CDR3, 42 bases in frame from the first base. Trimming leaves V shorter by 8 bases and J shorter by 3 bases, with the junction holding 5 bases beyond the gene matches. Sequences MNHEY (CDR1) and SVGAGI (CDR2) are obtained from the germline V gene. General findings and caveats noted by the study authors: The quantity of clinical and demographic metadata differed by source and by participant and was supplied without curation.

A second Seattle source provided samples from volunteer blood donors who had recovered from COVID-19. Whole blood was collected in K2EDTA tubes by collaborating institutions according to the institutions' own protocols. For TCRbeta analysis, collaborators shipped samples as frozen whole blood, isolated PBMCs, or DNA extracted from either of those sample types. The immunoSEQ Assay, a bias-controlled multiplex PCR, was used to amplify TCRbeta CDR3 regions from genomic DNA. The source study handled its data this way. Nucleated cell counts per sample were estimated from amplification of reference gene primers within the assay. To quantify the absolute abundance of each unique TCRbeta CDR3 rearrangement, sequence reads were collapsed and filtered. For each sample, productive Simpson clonality was calculated as the square root of Simpson's diversity index over productive rearrangements. TCRdb retrieved this table from immuneACCESS and kept in-frame rearrangements only. Not all clones are present; in checked studies, unresolved V genes account for under half, and no reason is known for the remainder. V, J and clone size are taken as reported in that table, and D and trimming were inferred from the DNA itself. This sample has about 300,000 clones in its table, and 70% to 90% of those were observed once. The leading ten clones occupy just under 7% of the sample.

A note on this clone: There is no known antigen for this receptor. No qualities accompany the bases; no much larger clone lies one base away.

In this chain, TRBV6-5 is recombined with TRBJ2-3; 10 middle bases align to TRBD2. The sequencing input was peripheral blood. The receptor was isolated from a woman aged 30 to 39 who had recovered from COVID-19. The CDR3 loop reads CASGLAGATDTQYF. The bases read TGTGCCAGCGGGCTAGCGGGGGCGACAGATACGCAGTATTTT.